This TCR beta chain was captured by sequencing in a study of blood T cell repertoires in COVID-19. Study-level background: PBMCs, B-cell-depleted T cells, or T cells were the source of the cDNA or gDNA that made up the material.

J was trimmed by 4 bases and V by 5 bases; bases with no gene match: 2. The CDR3 extends over 13 amino acids. In germline, CDR1 is SGHAT, CDR2 FQNNGV. Study processing details: It was from reference gene primer amplification that nucleated cell counts were estimated. The method was immunoSEQ multiplex PCR; TCRdb's version includes in-frame clones alone and lacks a portion of them. V, J and clone size are those of that table, while D and trimming were read from the DNA. The table records around 330,000 clones, approximately 90% of them present only once. Material for sequencing was PBMCs or T cells enriched from blood (not recorded which). The source is a woman aged 40-49 years who had recovered from COVID-19. The genes are TRBV11-2 and TRBJ1-2; 9 bases fit TRBD1. CDR3 in DNA: TGTGCCAGCAGCCCGGGACAGGGCTATGGCTACACCTTC. It codes for CASSPGQGYGYTF.